The 2 T cell receptor beta chains below were found in one sample sequenced in a study of beta chain features in type 1 diabetes. Their antigens remain unidentified. cDNA synthesis used the whole RNA isolate, giving expressed TCRB sequences. Measured with immunoSEQ multiplex PCR; TCRdb has only the in-frame clones, and not every one. The sample holds approximately 130,000 clones; 17% are singletons and the top ten take roughly 2.5%. Study findings and constraints: Moderately but significantly shorter TCRB CDR3s were found in Type 1 diabetes patients in all four CD4+ subsets.

Material for sequencing was central memory CD4+ T cells from blood. Receptor source: a man younger than 35 with type 1 diabetes.

The chain joins TRBV7-9 to TRBJ2-1; 7 nucleotides agree with TRBD1. This CDR3 has 15 residues. Looked up from germline, CDR1 is SEHNR and CDR2 is FQNEAQ (reference sequence). V was pared by 4 bases and J by 4 bases, with 7 bases of the junction left unmatched. CDR3 sequence reads: CASSSPGTEYNEQFF. In DNA form, the CDR3 reads TGTGCCAGCAGCTCGCCCGGGACAGAGTACAATGAGCAGTTCTTC.

This clone was counted only a few times. The V gene is TRBV6-4, the J gene TRBJ2-1; no clear D. Germline V gene sequence: CDR1 MRHNA, CDR2 SNTAGT. This CDR3 has 16 amino acids. Trimming shortened V by 6 bases and J by 0 bases, and 15 bases separated the two germline ends. Here the CDR3 DNA reads TGTGCCAGCAGGCTTGATCCGACCGGCTCCTACAATGAGCAGTTCTTC. Its protein product is CASRLDPTGSYNEQFF.